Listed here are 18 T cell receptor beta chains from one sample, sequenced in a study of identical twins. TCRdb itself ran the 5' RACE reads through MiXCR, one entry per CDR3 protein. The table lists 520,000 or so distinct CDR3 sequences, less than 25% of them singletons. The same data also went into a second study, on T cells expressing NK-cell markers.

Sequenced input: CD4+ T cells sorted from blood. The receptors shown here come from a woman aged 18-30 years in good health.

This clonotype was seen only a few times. In DNA form, the CDR3 reads TGCAGTGCTAGACTCAGCGGGACTAGTAGGGATACGCAGTATTTT. Its translation: CSARLSGTSRDTQYF. The rearrangement links TRBV20-1 to TRBJ2-3; 8 bases line up with TRBD2. V trimming: 2 bases; J trimming: 6 bases; junction bases outside the gene matches: 10. There are 15 residues in the CDR3. Germline V gene lookup returns CDR1 DFQATT and CDR2 SNEGSKA (reference sequence).

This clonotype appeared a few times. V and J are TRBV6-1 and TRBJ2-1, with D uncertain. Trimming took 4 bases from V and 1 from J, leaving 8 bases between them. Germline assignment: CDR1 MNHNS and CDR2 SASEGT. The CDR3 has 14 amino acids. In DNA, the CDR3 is TGTGCCAGCAGTGCCAGGCCTTCCTACAATGAGCAGTTCTTC. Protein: CASSARPSYNEQFF.

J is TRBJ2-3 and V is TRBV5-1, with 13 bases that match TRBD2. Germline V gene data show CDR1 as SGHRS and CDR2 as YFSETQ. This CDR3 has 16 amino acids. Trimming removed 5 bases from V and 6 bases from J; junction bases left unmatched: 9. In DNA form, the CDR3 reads TGCGCCAGCAGACCTACTAGCGGGGGGGCCGGGGATACGCAGTATTTT. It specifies CASRPTSGGAGDTQYF.

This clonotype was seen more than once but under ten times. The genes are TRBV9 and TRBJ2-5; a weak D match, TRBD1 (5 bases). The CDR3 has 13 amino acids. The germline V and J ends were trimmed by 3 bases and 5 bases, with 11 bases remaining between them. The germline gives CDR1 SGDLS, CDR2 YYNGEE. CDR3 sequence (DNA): TGTGCCAGCAGCGCCAGGGTACGGGAGACCCAGTACTTC. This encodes CASSARVRETQYF.

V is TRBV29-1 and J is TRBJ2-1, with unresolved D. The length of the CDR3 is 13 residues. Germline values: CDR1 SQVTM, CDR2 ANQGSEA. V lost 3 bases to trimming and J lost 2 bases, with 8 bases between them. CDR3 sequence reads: CSVEPGTYNEQFF. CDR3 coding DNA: TGCAGCGTTGAGCCAGGAACCTACAATGAGCAGTTCTTC.

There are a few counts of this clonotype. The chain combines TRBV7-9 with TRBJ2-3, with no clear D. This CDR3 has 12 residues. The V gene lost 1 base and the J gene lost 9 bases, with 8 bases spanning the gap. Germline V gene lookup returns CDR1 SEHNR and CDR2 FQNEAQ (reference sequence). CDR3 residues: CASSLEIDTQYF. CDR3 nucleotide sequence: TGTGCCAGCAGCTTAGAGATAGACACGCAGTATTTT.

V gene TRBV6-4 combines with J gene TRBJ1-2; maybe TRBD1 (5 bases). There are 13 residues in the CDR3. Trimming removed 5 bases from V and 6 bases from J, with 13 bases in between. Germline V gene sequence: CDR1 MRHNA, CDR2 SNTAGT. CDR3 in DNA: TGTGCCAGCAGTTCAACTCCAGGGAATGGCTACACCTTC. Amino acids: CASSSTPGNGYTF.

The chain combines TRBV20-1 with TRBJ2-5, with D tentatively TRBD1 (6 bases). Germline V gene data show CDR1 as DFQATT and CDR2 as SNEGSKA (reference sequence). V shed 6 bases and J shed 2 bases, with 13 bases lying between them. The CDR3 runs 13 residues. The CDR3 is CSARQVYQETQYF. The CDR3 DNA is TGCAGTGCCCGACAGGTCTATCAAGAGACCCAGTACTTC.

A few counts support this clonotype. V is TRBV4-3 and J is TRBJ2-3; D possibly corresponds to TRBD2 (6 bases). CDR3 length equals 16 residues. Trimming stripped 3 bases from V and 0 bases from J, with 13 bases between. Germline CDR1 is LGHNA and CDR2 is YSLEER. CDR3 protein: CASSHSLASSTDTQYF. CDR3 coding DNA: TGCGCCAGCAGCCACTCCCTAGCGTCTAGCACAGATACGCAGTATTTT.

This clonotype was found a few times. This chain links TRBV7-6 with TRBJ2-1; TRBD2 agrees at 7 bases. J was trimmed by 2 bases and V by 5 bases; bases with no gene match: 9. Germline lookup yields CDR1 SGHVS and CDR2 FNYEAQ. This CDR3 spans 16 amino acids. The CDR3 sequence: CASSGGGPGAYNEQFF. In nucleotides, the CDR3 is TGTGCCAGCAGCGGGGGAGGGCCTGGGGCCTACAATGAGCAGTTCTTC.

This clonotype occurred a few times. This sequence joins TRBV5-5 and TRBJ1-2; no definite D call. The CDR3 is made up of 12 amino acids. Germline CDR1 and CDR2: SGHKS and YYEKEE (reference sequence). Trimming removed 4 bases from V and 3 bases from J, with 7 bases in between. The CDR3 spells CASSSQHYGYTF. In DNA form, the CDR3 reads TGTGCCAGCAGCAGTCAGCACTATGGCTACACCTTC.

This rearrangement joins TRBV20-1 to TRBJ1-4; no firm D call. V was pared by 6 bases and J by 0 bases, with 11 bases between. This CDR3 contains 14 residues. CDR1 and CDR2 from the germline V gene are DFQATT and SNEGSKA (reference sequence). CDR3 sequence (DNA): TGCAGTGCCCGACGGGTTGCAACTAATGAAAAACTGTTTTTT. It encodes CSARRVATNEKLFF.

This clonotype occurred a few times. The CDR3 DNA sequence: TGTGCCAGCAGCCCAGATGGACTAGCGGGAGCAGATACGCAGTATTTT. It is translated as CASSPDGLAGADTQYF. The chain is built from TRBV5-5 and TRBJ2-3; 13 bases line up with TRBD2. V gave up 4 bases and J gave up 4 bases; unmatched junction bases: 6. The CDR3 length is 16 residues. Germline V gene lookup returns CDR1 SGHKS and CDR2 YYEKEE (reference sequence). Supplemented by reference TRBV5-5 and TRBJ2-3, the full variable domain reads DAGVTQSPTHLIKTRGQQVTLRCSPISGHKSVSWYQQVLGQGPQFIFQYYEKEERGRGNFPDRFSARQFPNYSSELNVNALLLGDSALYLCASSPDGLAGADTQYFGPGTRLTVL.

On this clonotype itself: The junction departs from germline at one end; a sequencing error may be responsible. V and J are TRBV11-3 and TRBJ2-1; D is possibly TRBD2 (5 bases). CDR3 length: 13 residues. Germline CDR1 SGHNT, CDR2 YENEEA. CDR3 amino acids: CASSTRDYNEQFF. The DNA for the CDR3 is TGTGCTAGCAGCACCCGGGACTACAATGAGCAGTTCTTC.

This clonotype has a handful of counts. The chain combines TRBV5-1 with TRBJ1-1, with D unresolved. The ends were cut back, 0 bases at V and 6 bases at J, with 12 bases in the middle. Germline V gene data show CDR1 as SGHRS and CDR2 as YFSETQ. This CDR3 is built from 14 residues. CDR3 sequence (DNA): TGCGCCAGCAGCTTGGGAGAGTCTCGGGCTGAAGCTTTCTTT. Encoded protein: CASSLGESRAEAFF.

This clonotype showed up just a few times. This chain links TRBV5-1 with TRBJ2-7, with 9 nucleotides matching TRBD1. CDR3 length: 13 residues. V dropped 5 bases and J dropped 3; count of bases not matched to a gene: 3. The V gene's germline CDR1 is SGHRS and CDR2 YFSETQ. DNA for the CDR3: TGCGCCAGCAGAACGACAGGGGGCTACGAGCAGTACTTC. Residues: CASRTTGGYEQYF.

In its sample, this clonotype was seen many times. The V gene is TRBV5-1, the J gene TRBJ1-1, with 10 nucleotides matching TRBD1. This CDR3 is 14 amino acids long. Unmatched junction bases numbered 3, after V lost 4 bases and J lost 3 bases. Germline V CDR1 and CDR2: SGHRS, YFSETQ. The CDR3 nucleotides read TGCGCCAGCAGCCCGGACAGGGGGGACACTGAAGCTTTCTTT. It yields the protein CASSPDRGDTEAFF.

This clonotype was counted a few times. The CDR3, as DNA: TGCAGTGCTAGGGGCTCCCTAGCGGGGGGCACAGATACGCAGTATTTT. Translated, it gives CSARGSLAGGTDTQYF. V gene TRBV20-1 combines with J gene TRBJ2-3; 10 bases line up with TRBD2. The V gene's germline CDR1 is DFQATT and CDR2 SNEGSKA (reference sequence). The CDR3 sequence is 16 residues long. The V gene end was trimmed by 3 bases and the J gene end by 1 base; junction bases not matched to a gene: 7.